These 23 T cell receptor beta chains share one sample of origin, sequenced in a study of blood T cell repertoires in COVID-19. Sequencing was performed with immunoSEQ multiplex PCR; in TCRdb, only in-frame clones are kept and a portion is missing. The sample shows 310,000 or so clones, roughly 87% of them seen only once. Sequenced material: PBMCs or T cells enriched from blood (not recorded which). The receptors here all came from a woman between 40 and 50 years old who had recovered from COVID-19.

This clone has a single count. V gene TRBV11-2 combines with J gene TRBJ2-1; tentative D call: TRBD2 (6 bases). This CDR3 region has 17 residues. V lost 2 bases, J lost 3 bases, and 17 bases lay in between. Germline assignment: CDR1 SGHAT and CDR2 FQNNGV. The CDR3 DNA sequence: TGTGCCAGCAGCTTACGGCACCAGCGGAGGGGCTACAATGAGCAGTTCTTC. As protein: CASSLRHQRRGYNEQFF.

This sequence joins TRBV4-1 and TRBJ2-1; D unclear. The CDR3 spans 14 residues. Deletions cut 1 base from V and 1 base from J, with 5 bases between. The germline gives CDR1 MGHRA, CDR2 YSYEKL. In nucleotides, the CDR3 is TGCGCCAGCAGCCAAGCTATTTCCTACAATGAGCAGTTCTTC. Translation: CASSQAISYNEQFF.

The V and J genes are TRBV5-4 and TRBJ2-5; D possibly corresponds to TRBD1 (5 bases). This CDR3 is 14 amino acids long. Trimming took 0 bases from V and 4 from J, leaving 10 bases between them. Germline V gene sequence: CDR1 SGHNT, CDR2 YYREEE (reference sequence). The CDR3 is CASSLGGQGETQYF. The CDR3 DNA is TGTGCCAGCAGCTTGGGGGGCCAGGGAGAGACCCAGTACTTC.

This clone was detected a few times. V usage is TRBV28 and J usage is TRBJ2-5; 11 positions agree with TRBD2. Germline V gene sequence: CDR1 MDHEN, CDR2 SYDVKM. Germline trimming cut 6 bases from V and 2 bases from J; bases unmatched to any gene: 11. The CDR3 spans 17 residues. CDR3 nucleotide sequence: TGTGCCAGCAGCTCCCCGGTGGTAGCGGGAGGGCAAGAGACCCAGTACTTC. Protein: CASSSPVVAGGQETQYF.

This clone was seen only once. V usage is TRBV28 and J usage is TRBJ1-2; D is possibly TRBD1 (5 bases). Deletions cut 4 bases from V and 1 base from J, with 19 bases between. The CDR3 extends over 17 amino acids. Germline assignment: CDR1 MDHEN and CDR2 SYDVKM. The CDR3 region has the DNA TGTGCCAGCAGTTCCGGTCAGGGCGCCAGAGGTAACTATGGCTACACCTTC. This codes for CASSSGQGARGNYGYTF.

The chain combines TRBV25-1 with TRBJ1-6; 9 bases are shared with TRBD1. Looked up from germline, CDR1 is MGHDK and CDR2 is SYGVNS. J gave up 10 bases and V 3 bases, and 10 bases lay outside the gene matches. This CDR3 comprises 16 residues. The CDR3 nucleotides are TGTGCCAGCAGTGACGCTGGGACAGGGAATTTCTCACCCCTCCACTTT. It encodes CASSDAGTGNFSPLHF.

This clone has just one count. The chain employs TRBV3-1 (or the pseudogene TRBV3-2) and TRBJ2-7, with no clear D. This CDR3 is built from 13 residues. V dropped 3 bases and J dropped 2 bases, with 8 bases sitting between them. Germline V lookup: CDR1 LGHDT, CDR2 YNNKEL (reference sequence). The CDR3 is CASSHWLAYEQYF. In DNA form, the CDR3 reads TGTGCCAGCAGCCATTGGCTAGCCTACGAGCAGTACTTC.

The chain joins TRBV7-3 to TRBJ2-2, with D possibly matching TRBD1 (6 bases). CDR1 SGHTA and CDR2 FQGTGA come from the germline V gene. The V and J ends lost 5 bases and 6 bases respectively, with 19 bases between them. This CDR3 has 16 amino acids. This CDR3 is CASSLLGQSQPGELFF. The CDR3 coding sequence is TGTGCCAGCAGCCTCTTGGGACAATCACAACCCGGGGAGCTGTTTTTT. The whole variable domain, remainder taken from reference TRBV7-3 and TRBJ2-2, is GAGVSQTPSNKVTEKGKYVELRCDPISGHTALYWYRQSLGQGPEFLIYFQGTGAADDSGLPNDRFFAVRPEGSVSTLKIQRTERGDSAVYLCASSLLGQSQPGELFFGEGSRLTVL.

The chain couples TRBV7-2 to TRBJ2-1; D gene ambiguous. Per germline, CDR1 SGHTA and CDR2 FQGNSA. The V end was cut by 1 base, the J end by 9 bases, with 16 bases between. CDR3 length equals 15 residues. In DNA, the CDR3 is TGTGCCAGCAGCTTAGAGCTGGTGGAGCCCACTGAGCAGTTCTTC. Translated: CASSLELVEPTEQFF.

This clone occurred a few times. The chain joins TRBV19 to TRBJ2-5; 7 positions agree with TRBD1. Germline CDR1 LNHDA, CDR2 SQIVND (reference sequence). This CDR3 contains 14 residues. The ends lost 3 bases at V and 7 bases at J; junction bases unmatched: 8. In DNA form, the CDR3 reads TGTGCCAGTAGTATGGAGACAGGGTCGGGGACCCAGTACTTC. As protein: CASSMETGSGTQYF.

The chain couples TRBV19 to TRBJ2-7; 7 bases match TRBD1. This CDR3 is 14 amino acids long. Germline V gene data show CDR1 as LNHDA and CDR2 as SQIVND (reference sequence). After removal of 3 bases from V and 4 bases from J, the junction contained 6 bases not matched to a gene. The CDR3 coding sequence is TGTGCCAGTAGTATTAGGGGACAGACGTACGAGCAGTACTTC. Amino acids: CASSIRGQTYEQYF.

The gene calls are TRBV14 and TRBJ2-2; 10 bases align to TRBD2. CDR1 SGHDN and CDR2 FVKESK come from the germline V gene. With V trimmed by 4 bases and J by 4 bases, 9 bases remained unmatched. This CDR3 spans 17 amino acids. CDR3 DNA sequence: TGTGCCAGCAGCCTGGACACCCTAGCGGGAGTCACCGGGGAGCTGTTTTTT. It is translated as CASSLDTLAGVTGELFF.

Of note for this clone: The same CDR3 is also encoded by other DNA sequences in this sample. The chain uses TRBV18 and TRBJ2-5, with D tentatively TRBD1 (5 bases). Germline V CDR1 and CDR2: KGHSH, LQKENI. The CDR3 sequence is 13 residues long. V was pared by 2 bases and J by 5 bases, with 9 bases between. CDR3 in amino acids: CASSPGAGETQYF. The CDR3 DNA reads as TGTGCCAGCTCACCAGGGGCTGGGGAGACCCAGTACTTC.

This clone was counted a single time. CDR3 bases: TGTGCCAGCAGGCCAGGGGCGTTGGGCACTGAAGCTTTCTTT. Protein product: CASRPGALGTEAFF. The chain couples TRBV2 to TRBJ1-1; D might be TRBD1 (6 bases). Germline-derived CDR1 and CDR2 are SNHLY and FYNNEI. The CDR3 is 14 residues long. The V end lost 6 bases, the J end lost 4 bases, and 15 bases lay between the germline ends.

CDR3 bases: TGTGCCAGCAGCCAAGACAGCGGTAGCATGAACACTGAAGCTTTCTTT. As protein: CASSQDSGSMNTEAFF. The chain is built from TRBV4-2 and TRBJ1-1, with D uncertain. The CDR3 totals 16 residues. Trimming pared 0 bases from V and 0 bases from J, leaving 11 bases between. Germline V gene sequence: CDR1 LGHNA, CDR2 YNFKEQ.

The chain employs TRBV5-8 and TRBJ2-7; 7 nucleotides align to TRBD2. The CDR3 runs 13 residues. Per germline, CDR1 SGHTS and CDR2 YDEGEE. V dropped 3 bases and J dropped 2; count of bases not matched to a gene: 2. The CDR3 DNA reads TGTGCCAGCAGCTGGAGCGGGACCTACGAGCAGTACTTC. Protein sequence: CASSWSGTYEQYF.

The chain is built from TRBV4-1 and TRBJ2-1, with 8 positions matching TRBD1. From germline, CDR1 is MGHRA and CDR2 YSYEKL. Unmatched junction bases numbered 10, after V lost 0 bases and J lost 9 bases. The CDR3 is 16 residues long. CDR3 loop: CASSQDPQQGVSEQFF. CDR3 DNA sequence: TGCGCCAGCAGCCAAGATCCCCAACAGGGGGTAAGTGAGCAGTTCTTC.

The rearrangement joins TRBV6-5 to TRBJ1-1, with 10 nucleotides matching TRBD1. Germline CDR1 reads MNHEY; CDR2 reads SVGAGI. V shed 6 bases and J 6 bases; nucleotides not matched to a gene: 7. This CDR3 comprises 14 residues. In DNA form, the CDR3 reads TGTGCCAGCAGAAGCAGACAGGGGGCGGCTGAAGCTTTCTTT. Translating gives CASRSRQGAAEAFF.

This clone was seen a handful of times. J is TRBJ1-4 and V is TRBV13; D unresolved. The CDR3 totals 13 residues. Germline lookup yields CDR1 PRHDT and CDR2 FYEKMQ (reference sequence). The V gene lost 6 bases and the J gene lost 4 bases, with 9 bases spanning the gap. The CDR3 sequence: CASSRRINEKLFF. CDR3 bases: TGTGCCAGCAGTAGGCGGATTAATGAAAAACTGTTTTTT.

The chain uses TRBV27 and TRBJ1-4, with D hard to call. The CDR3 totals 14 residues. V was shortened by 3 bases and J by 4 bases, with 9 bases between the two germline ends. Germline V gives CDR1 MNHEY, CDR2 SMNVEV (reference sequence). DNA of the CDR3: TGTGCCAGCAGTTTGGACTCCTATAATGAAAAACTGTTTTTT. It codes for CASSLDSYNEKLFF.

The V gene is TRBV28, the J gene TRBJ1-5; maybe TRBD1 (6 bases). Germline-derived CDR1 and CDR2 are MDHEN and SYDVKM. The CDR3 consists of 14 residues. Between the trimmed V and J ends, which lost 3 bases and 6 bases, there was a span of 12 bases. Written as DNA, the CDR3 is TGTGCCAGCAGTTTTACTGCAGGGGCTCAGCCCCAGCATTTT. Its protein is CASSFTAGAQPQHF. Full variable domain (outside the CDR3, taken from reference TRBV28 and TRBJ1-5): DVKVTQSSRYLVKRTGEKVFLECVQDMDHENMFWYRQDPGLGLRLIYFSYDVKMKEKGDIPEGYSVSREKKERFSLILESASTNQTSMYLCASSFTAGAQPQHFGDGTRLSIL.

The V gene is TRBV6-4, the J gene TRBJ2-3; D is possibly TRBD2 (5 bases). The germline V gene has CDR1 MRHNA and CDR2 SNTAGT. The germline V and J ends were trimmed by 2 bases and 1 base, with 10 bases remaining between them. The CDR3 runs 15 residues. The CDR3 sequence is CASSDGVGGTDTQYF. The CDR3 DNA follows: TGTGCCAGCAGTGACGGGGTGGGAGGCACAGATACGCAGTATTTT.

This sequence joins TRBV5-4 and TRBJ2-3; D is perhaps TRBD1 (6 bases). The CDR3 runs 16 residues. Trimming shortened V by 4 bases and J by 2 bases, and 17 bases separated the two germline ends. Germline assignment: CDR1 SGHNT and CDR2 YYREEE (reference sequence). The CDR3 reads CASSAPGTRITDTQYF. As DNA, the CDR3 is TGTGCCAGCAGCGCCCCCGGGACACGCATCACAGATACGCAGTATTTT.